The present TCR beta chain was sequenced within a study of OX40 agonist ivuxolimab in advanced cancers. Study information: At about 82% male, the cohort had a mean age of 60 years, ranging from roughly 23 to 80.

Trimming removed 1 base from V and 0 bases from J, with 12 bases in between. The CDR3 is 16 amino acids. Germline loops: CDR1 SGHNT, CDR2 YYREEE (reference sequence). TCRdb keeps only in-frame clones here, not all; method: immunoSEQ multiplex PCR. Found here are about 73,000 clones, about 88% of them singletons; the top ten hold approximately 8%. The sequence was collected from an adult with an advanced solid tumor such as melanoma, head and neck, liver or kidney cancer. The sequencing used CD4+ or CD8+ T cells sorted from blood, collected in a trial of the OX40 agonist ivuxolimab. The V gene is TRBV5-4, the J gene TRBJ2-3, with D hard to call. As DNA, the CDR3 is TGTGCCAGCAGCTTGCCGGCGGAAACTAGCACAGATACGCAGTATTTT. Encoded protein: CASSLPAETSTDTQYF.